This T cell receptor (beta chain) was retrieved from a study of T cell repertoires in cytomegalovirus infection. Study summary: TCR beta signatures that were public indicated CMV infection and matching HLA type.

MiXCR was run by TCRdb on the reads, yielding one entry per CDR3 protein. The data contain about 320,000 distinct CDR3 sequences, 9.5% of them singletons. Concerning this clonotype itself: Its antigen is undetermined.

Deletions cut 1 base from V and 5 bases from J, with 6 bases between. Germline values: CDR1 LGHDT, CDR2 YNNKEL (reference sequence). The CDR3 has 12 residues. Study-wide results and caveats: Clonotype analysis showed dominance of the ex vivo response by HLA-C-restricted CMV-specific TCR beta clonotypes.

This receptor was taken from a human donor in good health (CMV status not recorded). Some clones in this sample may be carry-over from other donors' samples. Sequencing was carried out using PBMCs. The V gene is TRBV3-1, the J gene TRBJ2-7; no firm D call. The CDR3 region is CASSQGRHEQYF. The CDR3 bases are TGTGCCAGCAGCCAAGGCCGGCACGAGCAGTACTTC.